This TCR beta chain was documented in a study of shared clonotypes between healthy human individuals. Turning to the study itself: Three plates each covered CD4 naive and memory; CD8 naive two, CD8 memory one.

Germline CDR1 reads MNHEY; CDR2 reads SVGAGI. The V end was cut by 2 bases, the J end by 4 bases, with 17 bases between. CDR3 size: 16 residues. Data came from immunoSEQ multiplex PCR; TCRdb stores just in-frame clones and leaves some out. The repertoire has approximately 2.3 million clones, over 85% of them found once; the top ten carry 0.39%. The receptor comes from a young man in good health. Some clones in this sample may be carry-over from other donors' samples. Sequenced: naive CD4+ T cells from PBMCs. As for subset: CD45RA+ positively selected. The chain links TRBV6-5 to TRBJ1-2; D is possibly TRBD1 (5 bases). The CDR3 spells CASSYPLRLGLYGYTF. The CDR3 nucleotides are TGTGCCAGCAGTTACCCATTAAGGCTGGGGCTCTATGGCTACACCTTC.